This section outlines one TCR beta chain sequence together with its context. This specimen comes from a study of blood T cell repertoires in COVID-19. Across the study: COVID-19 samples from acute and convalescent phases originated in the United States, Italy and Spain. PBMCs, B-cell-depleted T cells, or T cells were the source of the cDNA or gDNA that made up the material.

The CDR3 length is 13 residues. The germline V gene encodes CDR1 SGHRS and CDR2 YFSETQ. Trimming took off 1 base at V and 4 bases at J, with 8 bases between the two ends. Authors' analysis steps: Amplification from reference gene primers served as the basis for estimated nucleated cell counts. Data came from immunoSEQ multiplex PCR; TCRdb stores just in-frame clones and leaves some out. The V and J calls and clone size are taken from that table; D and trimming were inferred from the DNA. The table shows over 150,000 clones, with 90% to 95% occurring only once. Source material: peripheral blood. This chain joins TRBV5-1 and TRBJ2-5, with D tentatively TRBD2 (5 bases). This receptor was taken from a man in his fifties or sixties with acute or convalescent COVID-19. The chain's CDR3 is CASSLIAPETQYF. CDR3 coding DNA: TGCGCCAGCAGCTTGATAGCGCCAGAGACCCAGTACTTC.